This entry is about one TCR beta chain. The target antigen is unknown. The TCR cDNA carried a universal primer site and UMIs from 5'RACE template switching. TCRdb ran MiXCR on the 5' RACE reads and lists one entry per CDR3 protein. This table holds some 320,000 distinct CDR3 sequences, approximately 4% found once. The sample is drawn from a study of T cells after yellow fever vaccination. As for the study in general: Some fractions had low cell numbers, and these were prepared with SMART-Seq v4 Ultra Low Input.

Study-level results: Clones from primary vaccination mostly reappeared after the booster (over 95% CD4, approximately 91% CD8).

This CDR3 contains 15 residues. Trimming removed 6 bases at V and 8 bases at J, with 17 bases between. The germline V gene encodes CDR1 ENHRY and CDR2 SYGVKD. This TCR was recovered from a man younger than 35 who received the YFV17D yellow fever vaccine. The chain is built from TRBV10-3 and TRBJ1-6; no firm D call. This material consisted of PBMCs, taken 5 days after the yellow fever booster vaccination. As DNA, the CDR3 is TGTGCCATCAGGGCCTCCCCGGGATCCGATTCACCCCTCCACTTT. Its protein is CAIRASPGSDSPLHF.